The source of this T cell receptor beta chain is a study of OX40 agonist ivuxolimab in advanced cancers. Notes on the study in general: The study did not work out the antigen specificity of the expanded peripheral T cells.

With respect to this clone: Its antigen remains unknown.

Data came from immunoSEQ multiplex PCR; TCRdb stores just in-frame clones and leaves some out. The repertoire consists of under 55,000 clones, with over 80% occurring once and the leading ten covering about 24%. Trimming stripped 3 bases from V and 2 bases from J, with 11 bases between. The CDR3 runs 14 residues. Germline V lookup: CDR1 MDHEN, CDR2 SYDVKM. Sample: CD4+ or CD8+ T cells sorted from blood, taken in a trial of the OX40 agonist ivuxolimab. The receptor was isolated from an adult with an advanced solid tumor such as melanoma, head and neck, liver or kidney cancer. The gene calls are TRBV28 and TRBJ2-7; possible D gene TRBD2, 5 bases. CDR3 DNA sequence: TGTGCCAGCAGTTTCCGGGATCGGACCTACGAGCAGTACTTC. It codes for CASSFRDRTYEQYF.